A single T cell receptor beta chain is shown here with its context. The data were obtained in a study of PD-1 blockade in classical Hodgkin lymphoma. The time point: newly diagnosed, previously untreated cHL patient sample. Applied to thawed PBMCs, magnetic negative selection was the method used to isolate CD8+ T cells. This CDR3 contains 15 residues. CDR1 and CDR2 (germline): MNHEY, SVGAGI. V lost 2 bases, J lost 7 bases, and 5 bases stayed unmatched. Repertoires were generated with immunoSEQ multiplex PCR, while TCRdb's copy carries only in-frame clones and drops some. The table has about 21,000 clones, around 87% seen once; the top ten hold about 7%.

The V call is TRBV6-5, the J call TRBJ1-4, with TRBD1 matching over 9 bases. The sample consisted of CD8+ T cells from blood. The TCR originated in a human donor with classical Hodgkin lymphoma. In DNA form, the CDR3 reads TGTGCCAGCAGTTACCGGGACAGGGCTGGTGAAAAACTGTTTTTT. Its translation: CASSYRDRAGEKLFF.